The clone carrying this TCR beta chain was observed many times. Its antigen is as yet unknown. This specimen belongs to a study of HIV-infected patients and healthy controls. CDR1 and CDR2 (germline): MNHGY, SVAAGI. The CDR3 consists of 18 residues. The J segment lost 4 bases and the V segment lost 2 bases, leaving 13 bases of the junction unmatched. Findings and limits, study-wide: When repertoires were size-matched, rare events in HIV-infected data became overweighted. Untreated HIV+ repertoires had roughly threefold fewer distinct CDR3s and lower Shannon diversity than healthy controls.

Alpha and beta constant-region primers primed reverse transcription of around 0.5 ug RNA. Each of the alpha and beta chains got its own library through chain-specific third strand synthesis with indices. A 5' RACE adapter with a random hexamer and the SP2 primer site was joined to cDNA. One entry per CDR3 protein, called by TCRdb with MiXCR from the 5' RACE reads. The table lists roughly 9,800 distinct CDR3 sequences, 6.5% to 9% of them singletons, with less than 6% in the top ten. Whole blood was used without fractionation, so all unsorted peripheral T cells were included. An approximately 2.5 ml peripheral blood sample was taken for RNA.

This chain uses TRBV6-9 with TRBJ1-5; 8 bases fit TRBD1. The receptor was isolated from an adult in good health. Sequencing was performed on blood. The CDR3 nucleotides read TGTGCCAGCAGTTATCGGTCCTCCGGGACAGGAGTTAATCAGCCCCAGCATTTT. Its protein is CASSYRSSGTGVNQPQHF.